The next 25 T cell receptor beta chains were all read from a single sample in a study of blood T cell repertoires in COVID-19. The method was immunoSEQ multiplex PCR; TCRdb's version includes in-frame clones alone and lacks a portion of them. This sample has more than 250,000 clones, with around nine tenths found just once. Material for sequencing was PBMCs or T cells enriched from blood (not recorded which). The receptors were sampled from a woman aged 40 to 50 who had recovered from COVID-19.

The rearrangement joins TRBV29-1 to TRBJ2-7; 7 bases map to TRBD2. The CDR3 loop spans 13 amino acids. CDR1 is SQVTM and CDR2 is ANQGSEA in the germline V gene. J was trimmed by 4 bases and V by 2 bases; bases with no gene match: 5. The CDR3 spells CSVERGGSYEQYF. CDR3 nucleotides: TGCAGCGTTGAAAGGGGCGGGAGTTACGAGCAGTACTTC.

This sequence joins TRBV5-1 and TRBJ2-1; TRBD2 matches 11 bases. CDR1 is SGHRS, CDR2 YFSETQ, per germline. This CDR3 is 15 amino acids long. J lost 2 bases, V lost 3 bases, and 1 base had no gene match. The CDR3 DNA sequence: TGCGCCAGCAGCTCGGGACTAGCGGCCTACAATGAGCAGTTCTTC. Encoded protein: CASSSGLAAYNEQFF. Combining the CDR3 with reference TRBV5-1 and TRBJ2-1 gives the whole variable domain KAGVTQTPRYLIKTRGQQVTLSCSPISGHRSVSWYQQTPGQGLQFLFEYFSETQRNKGNFPGRFSGRQFSNSRSEMNVSTLELGDSALYLCASSSGLAAYNEQFFGPGTRLTVL.

The CDR3 nucleotides are TGTGCCAGCAGCCAAGCTGCAGGGTTTTACGAGCAGTACTTC. Residues: CASSQAAGFYEQYF. V usage is TRBV14 and J usage is TRBJ2-7; D is perhaps TRBD1 (5 bases). The CDR3 loop spans 14 amino acids. Germline CDR1 and CDR2: SGHDN and FVKESK. The V and J ends lost 1 base and 4 bases respectively, with 11 bases between them.

CDR3 sequence reads: CASSIVARGANTEAFF. The DNA of the CDR3 is TGTGCCAGTAGTATAGTTGCCCGGGGAGCGAACACTGAAGCTTTCTTT. V and J are TRBV19 and TRBJ1-1; the D is unclear. The CDR3 runs 16 residues. Looked up from germline, CDR1 is LNHDA and CDR2 is SQIVND (reference sequence). V dropped 1 base and J dropped 1 base, with 13 bases sitting between them. Supplemented by reference TRBV19 and TRBJ1-1, the full variable domain reads DGGITQSPKYLFRKEGQNVTLSCEQNLNHDAMYWYRQDPGQGLRLIYYSQIVNDFQKGDIAEGYSVSREKKESFPLTVTSAQKNPTAFYLCASSIVARGANTEAFFGQGTRLTVV.

This clone was seen only a few times. The genes are TRBV9 and TRBJ2-6, with D possibly being TRBD2 (5 bases). The germline V gene has CDR1 SGDLS and CDR2 YYNGEE. The CDR3 totals 19 residues. V lost 2 bases and J 0 bases, leaving 18 bases between the germline ends. The CDR3 nucleotides are TGTGCCAGCAGCGTTAGCCCGGATAGGGAGCCCTCTGGGGCCAACGTCCTGACTTTC. Protein sequence: CASSVSPDREPSGANVLTF.

The chain links TRBV5-1 to TRBJ1-2, with TRBD1 identical over 7 bases. Germline V gives CDR1 SGHRS, CDR2 YFSETQ. The V segment lost 3 bases and the J segment 4 bases; nucleotides outside the gene matches: 3. The CDR3 has 13 amino acids. The CDR3 spells CASSSSGGYGYTF. CDR3 DNA: TGCGCCAGCAGCTCTTCAGGGGGCTATGGCTACACCTTC.

This clone was seen more than once but under ten times. This rearrangement joins TRBV29-1 to TRBJ1-4; D is uncertain. CDR1 is SQVTM, CDR2 ANQGSEA, per germline. Trimming cost V 7 bases and J 7 bases, with 19 bases left between them. This CDR3 region has 14 residues. CDR3 amino acids: CSARHEGRGEKLFF. The CDR3 DNA is TGCAGCGCCCGACACGAGGGTCGAGGTGAAAAACTGTTTTTT.

The CDR3 protein is CASSQDLTSGSFGEQYF. CDR3 nucleotides: TGTGCCAGCAGCCAAGATCTGACTAGCGGGAGTTTCGGTGAGCAGTACTTC. The chain uses TRBV4-2 and TRBJ2-7, with TRBD2 matching 12 bases. Germline CDR1 and CDR2: LGHNA and YNFKEQ. V was clipped by 0 bases and J by 7 bases; unmatched bases: 10. The CDR3 contains 17 residues.

J is TRBJ1-6 and V is TRBV28; D uncertain. The germline V and J ends were trimmed by 2 bases and 9 bases, with 11 bases remaining between them. Germline V gene data show CDR1 as MDHEN and CDR2 as SYDVKM. The CDR3 covers 14 residues. The CDR3 DNA sequence: TGTGCCAGCAGTTTAGTGATCCGCGGTTCACCCCTCCACTTT. The encoded protein is CASSLVIRGSPLHF.

CDR3 loop: CASSGGRLALRTDTQYF. The CDR3 DNA sequence: TGTGCCAGCAGTGGAGGACGACTAGCGCTACGCACAGATACGCAGTATTTT. This chain links TRBV2 with TRBJ2-3; 8 nucleotides match TRBD2. Losses at the gene ends were 4 bases for V and 1 base for J; bases not matched to a gene: 10. Per the germline V gene, CDR1 is SNHLY and CDR2 is FYNNEI. The CDR3 contains 17 residues.

The chain couples TRBV7-9 to TRBJ2-3; 8 bases align to TRBD1. Unmatched junction bases numbered 3, after V lost 3 bases and J lost 1 base. The CDR3 is 15 residues long. Germline CDR1 SEHNR, CDR2 FQNEAQ (reference sequence). CDR3 DNA sequence: TGTGCCAGCAGCTTTGCAGGGGGCGGCACAGATACGCAGTATTTT. It encodes CASSFAGGGTDTQYF.

This clone was picked up a small number of times. The V and J genes are TRBV5-5 and TRBJ1-2; the D gene is possibly TRBD1 (6 bases). The V end lost 4 bases, the J end lost 1 base, and 8 bases lay between the germline ends. Germline CDR1 SGHKS, CDR2 YYEKEE (reference sequence). CDR3 length: 13 residues. CDR3 in amino acids: CASSQGSNYGYTF. CDR3 nucleotide sequence: TGTGCCAGCAGCCAGGGGAGTAACTATGGCTACACCTTC. Filled out from reference TRBV5-5 and TRBJ1-2, the complete variable domain reads DAGVTQSPTHLIKTRGQQVTLRCSPISGHKSVSWYQQVLGQGPQFIFQYYEKEERGRGNFPDRFSARQFPNYSSELNVNALLLGDSALYLCASSQGSNYGYTFGSGTRLTVV.

The rearrangement joins TRBV30 to TRBJ2-1, with 10 nucleotides matching TRBD2. J gave up 3 bases and V 8 bases, and 4 bases lay outside the gene matches. Germline values: CDR1 GTSNPN, CDR2 SVGIG (reference sequence). This CDR3 spans 13 amino acids. CDR3 bases: TGTGCCAGCAAGCGGGGGGGCTACAATGAGCAGTTCTTC. Translating gives CASKRGGYNEQFF.

The rearrangement joins TRBV7-2 to TRBJ1-2, with 7 bases identical to TRBD1. Germline CDR1 reads SGHTA; CDR2 reads FQGNSA. The CDR3 is 15 amino acids. Trimming at V came to 3 bases and at J to 4 bases, leaving 8 bases not matched to a gene. The CDR3 sequence is CASSFQGGDGYGYTF. CDR3 bases: TGTGCCAGCAGCTTTCAAGGGGGCGATGGCTATGGCTACACCTTC.

This clone was counted many times. The gene calls are TRBV11-2 and TRBJ2-4, with D possibly being TRBD1 (6 bases). Trimming shortened V by 3 bases and J by 13 bases, and 16 bases separated the two germline ends. The CDR3 covers 13 residues. Germline lookup yields CDR1 SGHAT and CDR2 FQNNGV. The CDR3 DNA follows: TGTGCCAGCAGCTTGATGACACGACAGGAACAGTACTTC. Protein product: CASSLMTRQEQYF.

The chain is built from TRBV18 and TRBJ2-7; 8 nucleotides match TRBD1. The J segment lost 5 bases and the V segment lost 3 bases, leaving 6 bases of the junction unmatched. The length of the CDR3 is 14 residues. Germline values: CDR1 KGHSH, CDR2 LQKENI. CDR3 sequence (DNA): TGTGCCAGCTCACCCGGACAGGGTCGGGACGAGCAGTACTTC. Translation gives CASSPGQGRDEQYF.

Comments on this clone: Relative to the germline gene, one junction end is altered; a read error may explain this. The V call is TRBV7-7, the J call TRBJ2-7, with TRBD1 matching 9 bases. The CDR3 is 14 amino acids. In germline, CDR1 is SSHAT, CDR2 FNYEAQ (reference sequence). CDR3 protein: CASSQGTGNYEQYF. The CDR3 bases are TGTGCTAGCAGCCAAGGGACAGGGAACTACGAGCAGTACTTC.

This clone has a single count. V is TRBV24-1 and J is TRBJ1-2, with TRBD1 matching 10 bases. Germline V gene sequence: CDR1 KGHDR, CDR2 SFDVKD. The CDR3 is 13 residues long. V gave up 7 bases and J gave up 8 bases; unmatched junction bases: 6. CDR3 region: CATRGTGADGYTF. CDR3 in DNA: TGTGCCACCAGAGGGACAGGGGCCGACGGCTACACCTTC.

The V gene is TRBV19, the J gene TRBJ1-5; TRBD1 matches 8 bases. CDR1 and CDR2 from the germline V gene are LNHDA and SQIVND (reference sequence). V lost 5 bases, J lost 3 bases, and 6 bases stayed unmatched. The CDR3 has 15 amino acids. CDR3 sequence (DNA): TGTGCCAGTAGTGGAGGACAGGGTACCAATCAGCCCCAGCATTTT. Protein sequence: CASSGGQGTNQPQHF.

The chain joins TRBV19 to TRBJ2-1; TRBD2 matches at 10 bases. The ends lost 8 bases at V and 8 bases at J; junction bases unmatched: 12. Per germline, CDR1 LNHDA and CDR2 SQIVND (reference sequence). This CDR3 contains 15 residues. The CDR3 spells CASGMPSGSIDEQFF. CDR3 nucleotide sequence: TGTGCCAGTGGGATGCCTAGCGGGAGTATCGATGAGCAGTTCTTC.

The chain's CDR3 is CASALAGVGETQYF. The DNA of the CDR3 is TGTGCTAGTGCTCTAGCGGGAGTGGGAGAGACCCAGTACTTC. This chain connects TRBV12-5 to TRBJ2-5; 10 bases align to TRBD2. Trimming cost V 7 bases and J 4 bases; bases outside gene matches: 6. The CDR3 consists of 14 residues. Per germline, CDR1 LGHNT and CDR2 FRNRAP.

V is TRBV7-9 and J is TRBJ2-1; 8 positions agree with TRBD2. V shed 4 bases, J shed 8 bases, and the junction held 7 bases outside the gene matches. This CDR3 contains 14 residues. Looked up from germline, CDR1 is SEHNR and CDR2 is FQNEAQ (reference sequence). The CDR3 spells CASSSQREIDEQFF. In nucleotides, the CDR3 is TGTGCCAGCAGCTCTCAGCGGGAGATCGATGAGCAGTTCTTC.

This chain links TRBV6-5 with TRBJ2-7, with D unresolved. Germline assignment: CDR1 MNHEY and CDR2 SVGAGI. The CDR3 totals 14 residues. Trimming shortened V by 4 bases and J by 3 bases, and 13 bases separated the two germline ends. CDR3 bases: TGTGCCAGCAGTTCGGCGACACAACACTACGAGCAGTACTTC. Translated: CASSSATQHYEQYF.

The chain combines TRBV7-2 with TRBJ1-6; 7 nucleotides align to TRBD1. Germline V gene lookup returns CDR1 SGHTA and CDR2 FQGNSA. The CDR3 runs to 14 residues. V gave up 8 bases and J gave up 4 bases; unmatched junction bases: 5. The CDR3 nucleotides read TGTGCCAGCGGCGAGACAGGGTATAATTCACCCCTCCACTTT. Translating gives CASGETGYNSPLHF.

This chain links TRBV2 with TRBJ1-5; D is undetermined. Germline CDR1 SNHLY, CDR2 FYNNEI. The V end lost 4 bases, the J end lost 4 bases, and 11 bases lay between the germline ends. The CDR3 covers 14 residues. The CDR3: CASSGGSRNQPQHF. Here the CDR3 DNA reads TGTGCCAGCAGTGGCGGCAGCCGGAATCAGCCCCAGCATTTT.